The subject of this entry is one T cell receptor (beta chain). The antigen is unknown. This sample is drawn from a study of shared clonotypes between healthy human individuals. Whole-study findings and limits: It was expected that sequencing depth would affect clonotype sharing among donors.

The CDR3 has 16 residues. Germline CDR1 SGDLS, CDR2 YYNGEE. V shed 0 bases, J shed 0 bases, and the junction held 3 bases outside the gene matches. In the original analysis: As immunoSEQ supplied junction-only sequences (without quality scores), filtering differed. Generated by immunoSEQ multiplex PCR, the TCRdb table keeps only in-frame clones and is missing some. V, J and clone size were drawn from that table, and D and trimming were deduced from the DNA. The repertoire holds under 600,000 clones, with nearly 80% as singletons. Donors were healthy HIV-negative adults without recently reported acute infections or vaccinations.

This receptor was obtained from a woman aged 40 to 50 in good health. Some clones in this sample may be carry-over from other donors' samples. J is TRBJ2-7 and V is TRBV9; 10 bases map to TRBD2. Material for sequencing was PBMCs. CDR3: CASSVEGTSVSYEQYF. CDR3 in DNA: TGTGCCAGCAGCGTAGAGGGGACTAGCGTCTCCTACGAGCAGTACTTC.